The entry that follows covers one T cell receptor (beta chain) sequence. A far larger clone is only one base removed, so a read error is likely. Covering alpha and beta chains, TRAV- and TRBV-specific primers were used for the first-strand cDNA. TCRs underwent roughly 19 PCR cycles of amplification with a constant-region primer and V-primer adapter. Each CDR3 protein gets one entry after TCRdb re-called the reads with MiXCR. The sample holds 65,000 to 95,000 distinct CDR3 sequences, over 15% seen once. Time point meaning: after trial treatment. This sample's treatment: LDRT plus nivolumab, ipilimumab, low-dose cyclophosphamide and aspirin (RACIN trial). The junction had 8 bases not matched to a gene; V was cut back by 2 bases and J by 10 bases. Germline V lookup: CDR1 MGHRA, CDR2 YSYEKL. This CDR3 is built from 14 residues. This entry belongs to a study of low-dose radiotherapy and immunotherapy resistance in tumors.

The material was PBMCs, obtained after low-dose radiotherapy plus immunotherapy. This chain connects TRBV4-1 to TRBJ2-1; TRBD1 aligns across 7 bases. This receptor was obtained from a male donor with prostate cancer. The CDR3 DNA is TGCGCCAGCAGCCAACACTCGGGACAGTACGAGCAGTTCTTC. It yields the protein CASSQHSGQYEQFF.